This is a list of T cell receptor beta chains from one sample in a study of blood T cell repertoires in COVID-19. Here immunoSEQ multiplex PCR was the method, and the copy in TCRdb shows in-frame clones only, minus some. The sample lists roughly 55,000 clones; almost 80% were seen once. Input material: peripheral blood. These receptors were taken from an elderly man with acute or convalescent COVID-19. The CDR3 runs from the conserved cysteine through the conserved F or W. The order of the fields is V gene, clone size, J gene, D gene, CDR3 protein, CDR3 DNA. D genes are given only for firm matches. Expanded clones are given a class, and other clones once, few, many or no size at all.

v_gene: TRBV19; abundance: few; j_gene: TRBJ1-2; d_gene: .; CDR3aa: CASSIGQSNYGYTF; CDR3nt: TGTGCCAGTAGTATAGGGCAGTCTAACTATGGCTACACCTTC
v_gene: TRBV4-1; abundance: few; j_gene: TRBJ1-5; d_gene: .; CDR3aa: CASSQQDTNYQPQHF; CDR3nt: TGCGCCAGCAGCCAACAGGACACTAATTATCAGCCCCAGCATTTT
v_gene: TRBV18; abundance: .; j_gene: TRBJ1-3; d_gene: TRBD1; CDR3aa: CASSQGQSGNTIYF; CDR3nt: TGTGCCAGCTCACAGGGACAGTCTGGAAACACCATATATTTT
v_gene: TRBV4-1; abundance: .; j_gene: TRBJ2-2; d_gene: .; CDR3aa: CASSQDGPGNTGELFF; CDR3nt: TGCGCCAGCAGCCAAGATGGCCCAGGAAACACCGGGGAGCTGTTTTTT
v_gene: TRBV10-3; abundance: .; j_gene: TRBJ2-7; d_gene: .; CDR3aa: CAISESYSISSYEQYF; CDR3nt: TGTGCCATCAGTGAGTCATACTCCATAAGCTCCTACGAGCAGTACTTC
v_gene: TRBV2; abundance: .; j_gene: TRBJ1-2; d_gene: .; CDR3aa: CASRPIFGGYTF; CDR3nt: TGTGCCAGCAGGCCGATCTTCGGTGGCTACACCTTC
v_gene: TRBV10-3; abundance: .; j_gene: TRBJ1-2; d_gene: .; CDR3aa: CAISESLGNGYTF; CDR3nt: TGTGCCATCAGTGAGTCGCTCGGGAATGGCTACACCTTC
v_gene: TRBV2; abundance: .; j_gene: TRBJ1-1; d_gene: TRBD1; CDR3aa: CASKPQGMNTEAFF; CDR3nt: TGTGCCAGCAAACCACAGGGGATGAACACTGAAGCTTTCTTT
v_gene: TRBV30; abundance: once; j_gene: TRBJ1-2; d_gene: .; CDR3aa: CAWNRDKENYGYTF; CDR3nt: TGTGCCTGGAACCGGGACAAAGAGAACTATGGCTACACCTTC
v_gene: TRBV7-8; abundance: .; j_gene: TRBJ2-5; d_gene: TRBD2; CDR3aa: CASSLVERGAKQETQYF; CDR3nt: TGTGCCAGCAGCTTAGTCGAGCGGGGGGCTAAACAAGAGACCCAGTACTTC
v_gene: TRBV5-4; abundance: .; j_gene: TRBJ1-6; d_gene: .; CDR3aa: CASSLQGWPLHF; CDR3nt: TGTGCCAGCAGCTTGCAGGGTTGGCCCCTCCACTTT
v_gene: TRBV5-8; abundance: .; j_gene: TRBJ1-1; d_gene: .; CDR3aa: CASPEEVNTEAFF; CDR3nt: TGTGCCAGCCCCGAGGAGGTGAACACTGAAGCTTTCTTT
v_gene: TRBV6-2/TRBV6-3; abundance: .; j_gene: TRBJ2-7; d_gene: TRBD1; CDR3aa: CASSYGGTGENEQYF; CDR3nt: TGTGCCAGCAGTTACGGTGGGACAGGGGAAAACGAGCAGTACTTC
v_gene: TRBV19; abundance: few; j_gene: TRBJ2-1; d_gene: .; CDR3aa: CASSPGVPSYNEQFF; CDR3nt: TGTGCCAGTAGTCCCGGGGTCCCCTCCTACAATGAGCAGTTCTTC
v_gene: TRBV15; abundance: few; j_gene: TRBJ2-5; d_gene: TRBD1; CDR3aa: CATSRSRTGVTTQYF; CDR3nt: TGTGCCACCAGCAGATCGCGGACAGGGGTGACGACCCAGTACTTC
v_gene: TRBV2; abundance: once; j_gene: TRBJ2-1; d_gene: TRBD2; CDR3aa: CASQAGGPGREQFF; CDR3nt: TGTGCCAGCCAAGCGGGGGGGCCGGGCCGAGAGCAGTTCTTC
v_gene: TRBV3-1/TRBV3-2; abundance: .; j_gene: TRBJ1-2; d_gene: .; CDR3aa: CASNRGGNGYTF; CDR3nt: TGTGCCAGCAACCGGGGGGGTAATGGCTACACCTTC
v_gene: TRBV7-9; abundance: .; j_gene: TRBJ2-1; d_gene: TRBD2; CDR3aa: CASSILLAGWSDEQFF; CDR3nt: TGTGCCAGCAGCATCCTACTAGCGGGATGGTCGGATGAGCAGTTCTTC
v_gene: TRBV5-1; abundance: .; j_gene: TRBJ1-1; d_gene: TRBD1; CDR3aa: CASSTAVGQGFTEAFF; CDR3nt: TGCGCCAGCAGCACGGCAGTCGGACAGGGGTTCACTGAAGCTTTCTTT
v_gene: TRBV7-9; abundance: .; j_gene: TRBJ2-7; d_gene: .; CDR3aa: CASSLLSQGLYEQYF; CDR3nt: TGTGCCAGCAGCTTACTGTCACAGGGTCTCTACGAGCAGTACTTC
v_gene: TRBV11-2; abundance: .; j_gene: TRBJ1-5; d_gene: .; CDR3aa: CASSPGGGNQPQHF; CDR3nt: TGTGCCAGCAGCCCCGGGGGGGGCAATCAGCCCCAGCATTTT
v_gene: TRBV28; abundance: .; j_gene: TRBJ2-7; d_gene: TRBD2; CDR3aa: CASRGTSKGYEQYF; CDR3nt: TGTGCCAGCAGGGGGACTAGCAAGGGCTACGAGCAGTACTTC
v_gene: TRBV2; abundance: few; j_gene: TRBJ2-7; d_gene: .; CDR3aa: CASRGTLSYEQYF; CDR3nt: TGTGCCAGCAGGGGGACTTTATCCTACGAGCAGTACTTC